This T cell receptor beta chain is from a study of blood T cell repertoires in COVID-19. Assay used: immunoSEQ multiplex PCR; TCRdb lists only in-frame clones, some missing. The sample holds 270,000 or so clones, approximately 84% seen once. The germline V gene has CDR1 MNHEY and CDR2 SMNVEV (reference sequence). The CDR3 extends over 14 amino acids. Trimming at V came to 7 bases and at J to 4 bases, leaving 10 bases not matched to a gene. V usage is TRBV27 and J usage is TRBJ2-7; 7 bases match TRBD1. This sequence was found in a human donor with COVID-19, enrolled during active disease. The donor label of this sample is uncertain. Sequenced: peripheral blood. The CDR3 DNA reads TGTGCCAGCAAAAGGACAGGTGGAATTTACGAGCAGTACTTC. It specifies CASKRTGGIYEQYF.